Listed below are T cell receptor beta chains from one sample, sequenced in a study of shared clonotypes between healthy human individuals. Some clones are missing from TCRdb's copy, which holds only in-frame ones; the method was immunoSEQ multiplex PCR. The table records approximately 620,000 clones, approximately 97% of them present only once. Source material: naive CD4+ T cells sorted from blood. Receptor source: a woman aged 30 to 39 in good health. Both conserved end residues are trimmed from each CDR3. D genes are given only for firm matches.

>TRBV7-9|-|TRBJ1-5
ASSPGLGNNQPQH
>TRBV5-1|TRBD1|TRBJ1-2
ASSLSGQINYGYT
>TRBV7-6|TRBD2|TRBJ2-5
ASSLGTSGQETQY
>TRBV10-3|TRBD1|TRBJ2-3
AIKGALSTDTQY
>TRBV5-1|-|TRBJ1-4
ASTPGAATNEKLF
>TRBV9|-|TRBJ2-6
ASSVALGGGAGANVLT
>TRBV2|-|TRBJ2-5
ASSVWLETQY
>TRBV28|-|TRBJ2-7
ASSRYYEQY
>TRBV5-1|TRBD1|TRBJ2-2
ASSARQGEEGELF
>TRBV27|-|TRBJ1-6
ASSSTGSSPLH
>TRBV6-6|-|TRBJ1-5
ASRYRTEGNQPQH
>TRBV29-1|TRBD1|TRBJ1-5
SVQGGSNQPQH
>TRBV10-3|TRBD1|TRBJ2-2
AISGFTGAGGELF
>TRBV5-1|-|TRBJ1-1
ASSYTSPGDTEAF
>TRBV11-2|-|TRBJ2-5
ASSLHLSGQETQY
>TRBV6-5|TRBD1|TRBJ1-1
ASGRQGGRAF
>TRBV7-8|-|TRBJ2-7
ASSPRHRGRGEQY
>TRBV9|-|TRBJ2-1
ASSVGVDEQF
>TRBV6-1|-|TRBJ1-2
ASKAAGVYGYT
>TRBV19|-|TRBJ2-6
ASSIGSSGANVLT
>TRBV7-2|-|TRBJ1-3
ASSLLTVSGNTIY
>TRBV4-1|-|TRBJ1-6
ASSLRNSPLH
>TRBV5-1|-|TRBJ2-3
ASSLAGLLDTQY
>TRBV15|-|TRBJ2-1
ATSRRHDNEQF
>TRBV6-4|TRBD2|TRBJ2-2
ASSPQGAGNTGELF
>TRBV4-2|-|TRBJ2-3
ASSKNPSQVTDTQY
>TRBV9|TRBD1|TRBJ1-2
ASNRDRANYGYT
>TRBV28|-|TRBJ1-1
ASRSGDRGAF
>TRBV28|-|TRBJ2-1
ASSMSQGYEQF
>TRBV6-6|TRBD1|TRBJ2-7
ASSSGQGKLYEQY
>TRBV5-1|TRBD2|TRBJ2-7
ASSWSGSDPYEQY
>TRBV6-1|-|TRBJ2-7
AASNPPPEGYEQY
>TRBV28|TRBD2|TRBJ2-7
ASSSGTSGRSSSYEQY
>TRBV2|TRBD1|TRBJ2-1
ASSPGTGGYEQF
>TRBV4-2|-|TRBJ2-3
ASSQERDFQTMFASTDTQY
>TRBV2|-|TRBJ1-3
ASSVGSGNTIY
>TRBV5-1|TRBD2|TRBJ2-3
ASSLGREGRMTDTQY
>TRBV11-3|TRBD1|TRBJ2-7
ASSLGQGAAGEQY
>TRBV7-9|-|-
ASSLSSADYEQY
>TRBV7-8|TRBD1|TRBJ1-4
ASITGTGGVEKLF
>TRBV6-1|-|TRBJ1-3
ASSEIGTANTIY